The 26 T cell receptor beta chains below all came from one sample that was sequenced in a study of PD-1 blockade in classical Hodgkin lymphoma. TCRdb's table, derived via immunoSEQ multiplex PCR, lists solely in-frame clones and lacks some. The data hold 25,000 to 30,000 clones, with over 75% observed a single time. Specified time point: cycle 4 day 1 (C4D1), after about 6 weeks of nivolumab. Exposure to brentuximab vedotin varied, and each patient had relapsed following autologous stem cell transplantation. The CD4+ T cells used were purified from thawed PBMCs through magnetic negative selection. Sequencing was performed on CD4+ T cells from blood, taken before the fourth cycle of nivolumab. These receptors came from a human donor with classical Hodgkin lymphoma.

This clone was detected once. This sequence joins TRBV5-1 and TRBJ2-3; no definite D call. This CDR3 is built from 15 residues. V lost 2 bases and J 1 base, leaving 11 bases between the germline ends. The germline CDR1 and CDR2 sequences are SGHRS and YFSETQ. CDR3 DNA sequence: TGCGCCAGCAGCTTTGGACCCGTGGGCACAGATACGCAGTATTTT. It encodes CASSFGPVGTDTQYF.

J is TRBJ1-2 and V is TRBV28; D is perhaps TRBD1 (6 bases). This CDR3 region has 17 residues. CDR1 is MDHEN and CDR2 is SYDVKM in the germline V gene. Trimming left V 3 bases short and J 2 bases short, with 19 bases between. CDR3 in DNA: TGTGCCAGCAGTTTTGTGGCCACAGGGATTAAGAACTATGGCTACACCTTC. Protein product: CASSFVATGIKNYGYTF.

This chain uses TRBV19 with TRBJ2-3; D remains unclear. Germline V gene data show CDR1 as LNHDA and CDR2 as SQIVND (reference sequence). This CDR3 region has 14 residues. V shed 4 bases and J shed 4 bases, with 12 bases lying between them. The DNA for the CDR3 is TGTGCCAGTAGTAGAGAGGAGAGATCAGATACGCAGTATTTT. Translating it yields CASSREERSDTQYF.

J is TRBJ2-5 and V is TRBV6-1, with D unresolved. Per the germline V gene, CDR1 is MNHNS and CDR2 is SASEGT. The V gene lost 6 bases and the J gene lost 5 bases, with 7 bases spanning the gap. This CDR3 comprises 11 residues. The CDR3 sequence: CASSKQETQYF. The DNA of the CDR3 is TGTGCCAGCAGCAAACAGGAGACCCAGTACTTC.

This chain uses TRBV7-9 with TRBJ2-3, with 8 bases identical to TRBD2. The germline gives CDR1 SEHNR, CDR2 FQNEAQ (reference sequence). This CDR3 region has 16 residues. V trimming: 5 bases; J trimming: 2 bases; junction bases outside the gene matches: 9. CDR3 nucleotide sequence: TGTGCCAGCAGCCCAGCGGGCGGGGGGAACACAGATACGCAGTATTTT. Protein product: CASSPAGGGNTDTQYF.

The V call is TRBV6-1, the J call TRBJ2-7; 11 bases fit TRBD2. The length of the CDR3 is 16 residues. From germline, CDR1 is MNHNS and CDR2 SASEGT. J gave up 2 bases and V 2 bases, and 5 bases lay outside the gene matches. In DNA, the CDR3 is TGTGCCAGCAGTGAATCGGTTAGCGGGAGGGCCTACGAGCAGTACTTC. This codes for CASSESVSGRAYEQYF.

This chain connects TRBV25-1 to TRBJ2-5, with 7 bases matching TRBD1. With V trimmed by 8 bases and J by 5 bases, 11 bases remained unmatched. Germline CDR1 is MGHDK and CDR2 is SYGVNS. The CDR3 consists of 14 residues. The CDR3 region is CASSDRYLVETQYF. CDR3 coding DNA: TGTGCCAGCTCGGACAGGTACCTAGTCGAGACCCAGTACTTC.

The chain has TRBV6-1 and TRBJ2-3, with 10 nucleotides matching TRBD2. This CDR3 spans 14 amino acids. The germline V gene has CDR1 MNHNS and CDR2 SASEGT. V shed 4 bases and J 7 bases; nucleotides not matched to a gene: 5. CDR3 residues: CASSGVSGRYTQYF. CDR3 nucleotides: TGTGCCAGCAGTGGGGTTAGCGGGAGGTATACGCAGTATTTT.

The rearrangement uses TRBV11-3 and TRBJ2-7, with D possibly being TRBD2 (6 bases). The CDR3 has 13 residues. Germline V CDR1 and CDR2: SGHNT, YENEEA. V lost 3 bases and J lost 6, with 12 bases in between. The CDR3 DNA reads as TGTGCCAGCAGCTTGGAACTGGGAGGCGAGCAGTACTTC. Residues: CASSLELGGEQYF. Full variable domain (rest looked up from reference TRBV11-3 and TRBJ2-7): EAGVVQSPRYKIIEKKQPVAFWCNPISGHNTLYWYLQNLGQGPELLIRYENEEAVDDSQLPKDRFSAERLKGVDSTLKIQPAELGDSAVYLCASSLELGGEQYFGPGTRLTVT.

This chain links TRBV10-3 with TRBJ2-1; D is ambiguous. V lost 4 bases and J lost 6, with 10 bases in between. Germline-derived CDR1 and CDR2 are ENHRY and SYGVKD. The CDR3 has 13 amino acids. CDR3 residues: CAISALELNEQFF. DNA of the CDR3: TGTGCCATCAGTGCTTTAGAGCTCAATGAGCAGTTCTTC.

This clone was seen a handful of times. V usage is TRBV5-1 and J usage is TRBJ2-2; D call uncertain. V lost 5 bases and J 3 bases, leaving 8 bases between the germline ends. The germline gives CDR1 SGHRS, CDR2 YFSETQ. The CDR3 is made up of 13 amino acids. In nucleotides, the CDR3 is TGCGCCAGCAGGATGAAGGACACCGGGGAGCTGTTTTTT. It is translated as CASRMKDTGELFF.

This chain links TRBV19 with TRBJ2-1; 9 nucleotides agree with TRBD2. There are 14 residues in the CDR3. V lost 3 bases and J lost 10; bases outside the gene matches: 7. CDR1 and CDR2 (germline): LNHDA, SQIVND (reference sequence). The CDR3 reads CASSIAGGTGEQFF. As DNA, the CDR3 is TGTGCCAGTAGTATTGCGGGGGGGACCGGGGAGCAGTTCTTC.

The gene calls are TRBV5-1 and TRBJ2-7, with 9 bases lining up with TRBD1. CDR3 size: 16 residues. CDR1 and CDR2 (germline): SGHRS, YFSETQ. The ends lost 1 base at V and 1 base at J; junction bases unmatched: 6. CDR3 DNA: TGCGCCAGCAGCTTGAGGACAGGGGCCGGATCCTACGAGCAGTACTTC. It is translated as CASSLRTGAGSYEQYF.

The chain uses TRBV2 and TRBJ2-7, with 9 bases lining up with TRBD2. This CDR3 region has 15 residues. In germline, CDR1 is SNHLY, CDR2 FYNNEI. With 4 bases clipped from V and 6 bases from J, the junction kept 10 bases outside the gene matches. The CDR3 nucleotides read TGTGCCAGCAGTGTCCTAGCGGGGTTGGGGTCCGAGCAGTACTTC. Translating it yields CASSVLAGLGSEQYF.

This chain links TRBV2 with TRBJ2-2; 8 bases are shared with TRBD2. The CDR3 spans 15 residues. Per the germline V gene, CDR1 is SNHLY and CDR2 is FYNNEI. V dropped 5 bases and J dropped 3; count of bases not matched to a gene: 5. The CDR3 DNA reads TGTGCCAGCAGTTCCAGCGGGAGTGACACCGGGGAGCTGTTTTTT. Translating gives CASSSSGSDTGELFF.

The genes are TRBV18 and TRBJ2-6, with 10 positions matching TRBD1. This CDR3 has 15 residues. Trimming removed 8 bases from V and 4 bases from J; junction bases left unmatched: 5. CDR1 is KGHSH and CDR2 is LQKENI in the germline V gene. The CDR3 here is CASRTGGTGANVLTF. The CDR3 DNA reads TGTGCCAGCCGGACAGGGGGTACGGGGGCCAACGTCCTGACTTTC.

The V call is TRBV5-5, the J call TRBJ2-7, with a possible D match to TRBD1 (5 bases). The CDR3 has 17 amino acids. Trimming shortened V by 0 bases and J by 0 bases, and 16 bases separated the two germline ends. Germline V gene data show CDR1 as SGHKS and CDR2 as YYEKEE (reference sequence). This CDR3 is CASSLVSGPRGSYEQYF. The CDR3 DNA reads as TGTGCCAGCAGCTTGGTTTCCGGTCCTAGGGGCTCCTACGAGCAGTACTTC.

The sample holds a few counts of this clone. This chain uses TRBV5-4 with TRBJ1-2; 12 positions agree with TRBD1. J lost 7 bases, V lost 3 bases, and 4 bases had no gene match. The CDR3 is 14 amino acids. The germline V gene encodes CDR1 SGHNT and CDR2 YYREEE (reference sequence). The CDR3 sequence is CASSWGQGARGYTF. The CDR3 DNA follows: TGTGCCAGCAGCTGGGGACAGGGGGCGCGTGGCTACACCTTC.

V usage is TRBV6-5 and J usage is TRBJ1-5; D unclear. Germline CDR1 MNHEY, CDR2 SVGAGI. The length of the CDR3 is 13 residues. Trimming shortened V by 0 bases and J by 11 bases, and 11 bases separated the two germline ends. CDR3 residues: CASSYSERGTQHF. The CDR3 nucleotides are TGTGCCAGCAGTTACTCGGAGCGAGGGACCCAGCATTTT.

This clone showed up just once. The V and J genes are TRBV5-4 and TRBJ1-1; D gene uncertain. The CDR3 has 15 residues. Looked up from germline, CDR1 is SGHNT and CDR2 is YYREEE (reference sequence). V gave up 0 bases and J gave up 0 bases, with 9 bases separating them. The CDR3 bases are TGTGCCAGCAGCTTGGCCGGACGGATGAACACTGAAGCTTTCTTT. Translation: CASSLAGRMNTEAFF.

The genes are TRBV28 and TRBJ2-3; D possibly uses TRBD1 or TRBD2 (6 bases each). CDR1 and CDR2 (germline): MDHEN, SYDVKM. Trimming left V 2 bases short and J 6 bases short, with 18 bases between. This CDR3 comprises 16 residues. CDR3 nucleotides: TGTGCCAGCAGTTTAATCTTGGGGGGCCCGGGGGATACGCAGTATTTT. Its translation: CASSLILGGPGDTQYF.

The CDR3 DNA is TGTGCCAGTAGTATCTTGAGCGGGGGGACCTTCGGATCTTACAATGAGCAGTTCTTC. Its translation: CASSILSGGTFGSYNEQFF. The J gene is TRBJ2-1, the V gene TRBV19; 9 positions match TRBD2. This CDR3 comprises 19 residues. Germline values: CDR1 LNHDA, CDR2 SQIVND (reference sequence). The ends lost 3 bases at V and 4 bases at J; junction bases unmatched: 16.

J is TRBJ2-1 and V is TRBV11-1, with no clear D. Germline loops: CDR1 SGHAT, CDR2 FQDESV (reference sequence). V lost 2 bases and J lost 3, with 11 bases in between. CDR3 length: 15 amino acids. CDR3 in DNA: TGTGCCAGCAGCTTACATCGGCTACTCTACAATGAGCAGTTCTTC. Residues: CASSLHRLLYNEQFF.

The chain combines TRBV7-2 with TRBJ2-3; 8 bases align to TRBD2. The CDR3 length is 16 residues. Germline V gene data show CDR1 as SGHTA and CDR2 as FQGNSA. J was trimmed by 7 bases and V by 1 base; bases with no gene match: 10. The CDR3 DNA follows: TGTGCCAGCAGCTTAGTTGGGGGCGGGAGGACCAATACGCAGTATTTT. The encoded protein is CASSLVGGGRTNTQYF. The whole variable domain, remainder taken from reference TRBV7-2 and TRBJ2-3, is GAGVSQSPSNKVTEKGKDVELRCDPISGHTALYWYRQSLGQGLEFLIYFQGNSAPDKSGLPSDRFSAERTGGSVSTLTIQRTQQEDSAVYLCASSLVGGGRTNTQYFGPGTRLTVL.

On this clone: One junction end does not reproduce the germline sequence, and a read error may be involved. The chain employs TRBV7-2 and TRBJ2-7; perhaps TRBD2 as D (6 bases). The CDR3 has 14 residues. Per germline, CDR1 SGHTA and CDR2 FQGNSA. Here the CDR3 reads CANSLDGGSYEQYF. As DNA, the CDR3 is TGTGCCAACAGCTTAGACGGGGGCTCCTACGAGCAGTACTTC.

This clone was detected only a few times. The chain employs TRBV7-8 and TRBJ2-7; D tentatively fits TRBD1 or TRBD2 (5 bases each). This CDR3 is 16 amino acids long. Looked up from germline, CDR1 is SGHVS and CDR2 is FQNEAQ. Trimming removed 4 bases at V and 3 bases at J, with 19 bases between. The chain's CDR3 is CASSYPRGPNFYEQYF. The CDR3 bases are TGTGCCAGCAGCTACCCCCGGGGCCCCAACTTCTACGAGCAGTACTTC. The full variable domain, its missing parts supplied by reference TRBV7-8 and TRBJ2-7, is GAGVSQSPRYKVAKRGQDVALRCDPISGHVSLFWYQQALGQGPEFLTYFQNEAQLDKSGLPSDRFFAERPEGSVSTLKIQRTQQEDSAVYLCASSYPRGPNFYEQYFGPGTRLTVT.